The 2 T cell receptor beta chains presented below share a single source sample, sequenced in a study of T cell responses to AZD1222 COVID-19 vaccine. Sequencing used immunoSEQ multiplex PCR; TCRdb keeps in-frame clones, though not all of them. This sample has approximately 50,000 clones; more than 60% occur once, and the top ten carry roughly 6.6%. The sequencing used peripheral blood, collected on day 0 of AZD1222 vaccination. These receptors were obtained from an adult in good health.

The rearrangement uses TRBV4-1 and TRBJ2-2; TRBD2 aligns across 7 bases. The J segment lost 7 bases and the V segment lost 5 bases, leaving 16 bases of the junction unmatched. The CDR3 has 17 residues. CDR1 MGHRA and CDR2 YSYEKL come from the germline V gene. CDR3 coding DNA: TGCGCCAGCAGCTCACCCCCAAGTGGGAGGGCCGGCGGGGAGCTGTTTTTT. Protein sequence: CASSSPPSGRAGGELFF.

In its sample, this clone was seen once. The chain carries TRBV15 and TRBJ1-1; D perhaps matches TRBD1 (6 bases). V was shortened by 0 bases and J by 5 bases, with 19 bases between the two germline ends. Germline V gene data show CDR1 as LNHNV and CDR2 as YYDKDF (reference sequence). The CDR3 has 17 residues. The CDR3 is CATSREGTNAYETEAFF. The CDR3 DNA sequence: TGTGCCACCAGCAGAGAAGGGACAAACGCTTATGAGACTGAAGCTTTCTTT.